The clone carrying this T cell receptor (beta chain) was found a few times. One junction end disagrees with the germline gene, perhaps due to a read error. Data came from immunoSEQ multiplex PCR; TCRdb stores just in-frame clones and leaves some out. The repertoire consists of around 9,600 clones, with around three fifths occurring once and the leading ten covering roughly two fifths. The sample belongs to a study of sequential checkpoint blockade in melanoma. Treatment: randomized to nivolumab then ipilimumab (arm A) or the reverse (arm B). Patients had received no earlier DNA-damaging chemotherapy. Sorted cells were live CD3+CD8+, lacking CD19 and CD56, from PBMCs. Sequencing was performed on CD8+ T cells sorted from blood (inferred from file names), taken from a patient given nivolumab and ipilimumab in sequence. The clonotype originates from a human donor with melanoma.

The CDR3 DNA reads TGCGCCGCCTCGCCCGAGGGGGTGCCGGTGGACGAGCAGTGCTTC. This encodes CAASPEGVPVDEQCF. This sequence joins TRBV5-1 and TRBJ2-7, with a possible D match to TRBD1 (6 bases). Germline CDR1 SGHRS, CDR2 YFSETQ. The CDR3 spans 15 residues.